The sequence of this T cell receptor beta chain was determined in a study of T cells in Graves' hyperthyroidism and ophthalmopathy. Amplification yielded TCR beta CDR3 regions, with RNA transcripts as the source. HTBI primers drove first-round RT-PCR of the TCR CDR3. TCRdb used MiXCR to reprocess the multiplex PCR reads, holding one entry per CDR3 protein. The sample holds 50,000 to 55,000 distinct CDR3 sequences, about half seen once. Points on this clonotype: At one end the junction does not follow the germline gene, possibly because of a read error.

The germline CDR1 and CDR2 sequences are SQVTM and ANQGSEA. The CDR3 contains 10 residues. The clonotype was recovered from a woman aged 45-59 years with Graves' ophthalmopathy. V and J are TRBV29-1 and TRBJ2-5, with D unresolved. Sequencing was performed on blood. The CDR3 loop is CSAEVETQYF. DNA for the CDR3: TGCAGCGCTGAAGTGGAGACCCAGTACTTC. The full variable domain, completed using reference TRBV29-1 and TRBJ2-5, is SAVISQKPSRDICQRGTSLTIQCQVDSQVTMMFWYRQQPGQSLTLIATANQGSEATYESGFVIDKFPISRPNLTFSTLTVSNMSPEDSSIYLCSAEVETQYFGPGTRLLVL.